This TCR beta chain is drawn from a study of cytomegalovirus exposure and HLA in healthy donors. Turning to the study itself: Among the approximately 400 genotyped donors, approximately 80% were placed in the Caucasian-associated ancestry cluster.

In its sample, this clone was seen a few times. Its antigen remains unknown. CDR3 length equals 13 residues. Germline V gene lookup returns CDR1 SGDLS and CDR2 YYNGEE. Trimming left V 2 bases short and J 7 bases short, with 13 bases between. Findings and caveats of the study: One later analysis reportedly identified an Asian-associated ancestry cluster that showed fewer N-insertions than the approximately 710-donor mean. In most subjects, TCR beta sequences reportedly gave accurate predictions of HLA-A and HLA-B alleles. Later on, a genetic analysis was performed. It linked a missense variant in DCLRE1C with V- and J-gene trimming of TCR beta.

Primers for the PCR totalled 60 Vbeta and 13 Jbeta. TCRdb keeps only in-frame clones here, not all; method: immunoSEQ multiplex PCR. The profile shows 100,000 or so clones, roughly 78% of them singletons. This receptor was taken from a man aged 30-40 years in good health and CMV-seronegative. Sequencing was carried out using PBMCs. The rearrangement uses TRBV9 and TRBJ2-7; possibly TRBD2 for D (6 bases). The CDR3 region is CASSVGGAREQYF. The CDR3 nucleotides read TGTGCCAGCAGCGTCGGCGGGGCGAGGGAGCAGTACTTC.